The TCR beta chain described here comes from a study of blood T cell repertoires in COVID-19. The overall study: Samples representing acute and convalescent COVID-19 were sourced from the United States, Italy and Spain. PBMCs, B-cell-depleted T cells, or T cells provided the cDNA or gDNA that made up the material.

In the original analysis: Reference gene primer amplification in the assay estimated nucleated cell counts. The protocol was immunoSEQ multiplex PCR, while the TCRdb copy is restricted to in-frame clones and leaves out a portion. V, J and clone size reflect that table, while D and trimming were determined from the DNA. The sample carries about 200,000 clones, over 75% recorded once. Material: peripheral blood. This sequence originates from a woman older than 75 with acute or convalescent COVID-19.

The CDR3 region has the DNA TGTGCCACCAGCAGAGATAGGCAGGGGTTCTATGGCTACACCTTC. Amino acid sequence: CATSRDRQGFYGYTF. V usage is TRBV15 and J usage is TRBJ1-2, with D possibly matching TRBD1 (6 bases). Trimming removed 0 bases from V and 4 bases from J, with 12 bases in between. Germline loops: CDR1 LNHNV, CDR2 YYDKDF (reference sequence). The CDR3 is 15 amino acids.